The next 11 T cell receptor beta chains were all read from a single sample in a study of blood T cells in healthy people across ages. The second PCR ran roughly 7 to 12 cycles with a sample-barcoded 5' primer and J-beta primers. TCRdb re-derived calls from the 5' RACE reads in MiXCR, one entry per CDR3 protein. The sample carries fewer than 2 million distinct CDR3 sequences, 39% recorded once. The sample was blood. These receptors all come from a human donor in good health.

V gene TRBV29-1 combines with J gene TRBJ2-5; possible D gene TRBD1, 5 bases. Germline V gene data show CDR1 as SQVTM and CDR2 as ANQGSEA. The CDR3 has 13 residues. Trimming left V 4 bases short and J 1 base short, with 10 bases between. The CDR3 DNA reads as TGCAGCGTTGGACAGACCCTCCAAGAGACCCAGTACTTC. This codes for CSVGQTLQETQYF.

The chain couples TRBV27 to TRBJ2-7; the D gene could be TRBD1 or TRBD2 (5 bases each). The germline V gene has CDR1 MNHEY and CDR2 SMNVEV (reference sequence). This CDR3 spans 13 amino acids. V was trimmed by 5 bases and J by 6 bases, leaving 14 bases between them. Here the CDR3 reads CASSPEGIREQYF. DNA for the CDR3: TGTGCCAGCAGTCCCGAGGGGATCCGCGAGCAGTACTTC.

Concerning this clonotype itself: This may stem from a read error, because a much larger clone lies one nucleotide away. The J gene is TRBJ2-1, the V gene TRBV29-1, with a tentative D call TRBD2 (5 bases). The CDR3 covers 11 residues. The V gene's germline CDR1 is SQVTM and CDR2 ANQGSEA. Deletions cut 4 bases from V and 13 bases from J, with 14 bases between. In nucleotides, the CDR3 is TGCAGCGTTGTTAGCGTAGAGACCCAGTTCTTC. It encodes CSVVSVETQFF.

V usage is TRBV3-1 and J usage is TRBJ2-5, with 8 positions matching TRBD2. Germline CDR1 is LGHDT and CDR2 is YNNKEL (reference sequence). With 2 bases clipped from V and 3 bases from J, the junction kept 26 bases outside the gene matches. The CDR3 totals 22 residues. CDR3 nucleotides: TGTGCCAGCAGCCAATTCCGTCCGGTGTCTGCGGGGGGACCGAAAGCAGAAGAGACCCAGTACTTC. Residues: CASSQFRPVSAGGPKAEETQYF.

The chain has TRBV6-6 and TRBJ2-1, with D possibly TRBD2 on 5 matching bases. Trimming took off 4 bases at V and 5 bases at J, with 9 bases between the two ends. Looked up from germline, CDR1 is MNHNY and CDR2 is SVGAGI (reference sequence). The CDR3 sequence is 13 residues long. The CDR3 nucleotides are TGTGCCAGCAGTTTTAAGGAGGACAATGAGCAGTTCTTC. Translation: CASSFKEDNEQFF.

In nucleotides, the CDR3 is TGTGCCAGCAGTCAACTGGACAGCTATGGCTACACCTTC. This translates into CASSQLDSYGYTF. The rearrangement joins TRBV12-3 or TRBV12-4 to TRBJ1-2; D is possibly TRBD1 (6 bases). The CDR3 has 13 residues. Trimming shortened V by 5 bases and J by 4 bases, and 11 bases separated the two germline ends.

This clonotype occurred many times. V usage is TRBV2 and J usage is TRBJ2-6; D gene unclear. Trimming removed 6 bases at V and 4 bases at J, with 10 bases between. There are 14 residues in the CDR3. Germline loops: CDR1 SNHLY, CDR2 FYNNEI. Written as DNA, the CDR3 is TGTGCCAGCAGCGGAGTGGTCGGGGCCAACGTCCTGACTTTC. Amino acids: CASSGVVGANVLTF.

This clonotype showed up just a few times. The chain has TRBV24-1 and TRBJ2-5; D is possibly TRBD1 (5 bases). Germline CDR1 is KGHDR and CDR2 is SFDVKD. V lost 3 bases and J lost 5, with 24 bases in between. The CDR3 has 18 amino acids. The CDR3 DNA follows: TGTGCCACCAGTGATCCCCCGGTGTTAGGGGTGATTAGGGAGACCCAGTACTTC. The encoded protein is CATSDPPVLGVIRETQYF.

V usage is TRBV5-1 and J usage is TRBJ2-1; a weak D match, TRBD2 (7 bases). The CDR3 totals 14 residues. The germline gives CDR1 SGHRS, CDR2 YFSETQ. V was cut by 3 bases and J by 7 bases, with 14 bases left in between. The CDR3 DNA follows: TGCGCCAGCAGCTGGGGGCAGGGAGGGAATGAGCAGTTCTTC. It codes for CASSWGQGGNEQFF.

The gene calls are TRBV6-5 and TRBJ1-2, with a tentative D call TRBD1 (5 bases). The V end lost 2 bases, the J end lost 4 bases, and 11 bases lay between the germline ends. Looked up from germline, CDR1 is MNHEY and CDR2 is SVGAGI. The length of the CDR3 is 14 residues. CDR3 sequence: CASSYQGFVYGYTF. CDR3 sequence (DNA): TGTGCCAGCAGTTACCAGGGCTTTGTCTATGGCTACACCTTC.

The chain joins TRBV5-1 to TRBJ2-7, with 10 bases matching TRBD1. The CDR3 consists of 15 residues. Germline-derived CDR1 and CDR2 are SGHRS and YFSETQ. The J segment lost 3 bases and the V segment lost 0 bases, leaving 3 bases of the junction unmatched. CDR3 protein: CASSLGGTGVYEQYV. CDR3 coding DNA: TGCGCCAGCAGCTTGGGAGGGACAGGGGTCTACGAGCAGTACGTC.